The rows below give T cell receptor beta chains drawn from one sample of a study of blood T cell repertoires in COVID-19. Profiling relied on immunoSEQ multiplex PCR, and the TCRdb table lists in-frame clones only, not all of them. The data show around 190,000 clones, with roughly 87% seen just once and 7.8% held by the top ten. The specimen sequenced was peripheral blood. Receptors were obtained from a woman aged 60-70 years with COVID-19, enrolled during active disease. The CDR3 runs from the conserved cysteine through the conserved F or W. The D gene is left open where the match is weak. Clone size appears in some rows only: once, few, many, or a class for an expanded clone.

TRBJ1-4 few TRBV3-1/TRBV3-2 NA TGTGCCAGCAGCCAAGATCGGGGATCGGATGAAAAACTGTTTTTT CASSQDRGSDEKLFF
TRBJ1-1 NA TRBV6-5 TRBD1 TGTGCCAGCAGGATCAGGGGGCTGAACACTGAAGCTTTCTTT CASRIRGLNTEAFF
TRBJ2-7 NA TRBV19 TRBD2 TGTGCCAGTAGTATATCGGCTAGCGGGAGATACGAGCAGTACTTC CASSISASGRYEQYF
TRBJ1-5 NA TRBV6-5 TRBD1 TGTGCCAGCAGTTTAAGGGACAGGGGGGACCAGCCCCAGCATTTT CASSLRDRGDQPQHF
TRBJ2-1 NA TRBV9 TRBD2 TGTGCCAGCAGCGTAGCTACGACTAGCGGCTCCTACAATGAGCAGTTCTTC CASSVATTSGSYNEQFF
TRBJ2-7 NA TRBV10-3 NA TGTGCCATCAGTGAGTCGGCAGAACAGTACTACGAGCAGTACTTC CAISESAEQYYEQYF
TRBJ1-6 NA TRBV6-5 NA TGTGCCAGCAGGAGACTCGGGACATATTTAGCACCCCTCCACTTT CASRRLGTYLAPLHF
TRBJ2-3 NA TRBV6-1 TRBD2 TGTGCCAGCAGTGCGATTGGACTAGCGGTCACAGATACGCAGTATTTT CASSAIGLAVTDTQYF
TRBJ1-1 NA TRBV6-5 NA TGTGCCACTTGGGGGACCTGGGGAGGGACTGAAGCTTTCTTT CATWGTWGGTEAFF
TRBJ1-2 NA TRBV19 NA TGTGCCAGTAGTATAGATGAACTAAGCTACACCTTC CASSIDELSYTF
TRBJ1-3 NA TRBV7-2 TRBD1 TGTGCCAGCAGCTTAACGGGACAGCTCGGAAACACCATATATTTT CASSLTGQLGNTIYF
TRBJ2-1 NA TRBV9 TRBD2 TGTGCCAGCAGCGTTAGCGGGGGTACCTACAATGAGCAGTTCTTC CASSVSGGTYNEQFF
TRBJ2-1 NA TRBV7-2 NA TGTGCCAGCAGCGCTACGCAGGGAACCTACAATGAGCAGTTCTTC CASSATQGTYNEQFF
TRBJ2-3 NA TRBV29-1 NA TGCAGCGTTGTCGTACTTAGCACAGATACGCAGTATTTT CSVVVLSTDTQYF
TRBJ2-1 NA TRBV10-3 NA TGTGCCATCAGTGGAGAGGTTGGCAATGAGCAGTTCTTC CAISGEVGNEQFF
TRBJ2-7 NA TRBV9 TRBD2 TGTGCCAGCAGCCTAACTACTAGCGCTTATTCCTACGAGCAGTACTTC CASSLTTSAYSYEQYF
TRBJ2-5 NA TRBV5-1 TRBD2 TGCGCCAGCAGTGGTGTGCCAATTGGGACTAGCGGGAGTATGGAGACCCAGTACTTC CASSGVPIGTSGSMETQYF
TRBJ2-3 once TRBV5-1 NA TGCGCCAGCAGCTTGCGGTACGGGTTAAGCACAGATACGCAGTATTTT CASSLRYGLSTDTQYF
TRBJ2-7 NA TRBV7-8 TRBD1 TGTGCCAGCAGGGCACAGGGGAAATCCTACGAGCAGTACTTC CASRAQGKSYEQYF
TRBJ1-5 NA TRBV28 NA TGTGCCAGCAGTTTAACCGGGATCGGACAGCCCCAGCATTTT CASSLTGIGQPQHF
TRBJ1-2 NA TRBV14 TRBD1 TGTGCCAGCAGCCTGGTAGGGACAGGGGACAATGGCTACACCTTC CASSLVGTGDNGYTF
TRBJ1-4 once TRBV28 TRBD1 TGTGCCAGCAGTTCTTTCACAACAGGGGCGGATGAAAAACTGTTTTTT CASSSFTTGADEKLFF
TRBJ2-2 NA TRBV7-9 NA TGTGCCAGCAGCTTAGACAGGGTTGCCGGGGAGCTGTTTTTT CASSLDRVAGELFF
TRBJ1-1 few TRBV2 NA TGTGCCAGCAAGATGGGGGGGCCGACTGAAGCTTTCTTT CASKMGGPTEAFF
TRBJ2-2 NA TRBV4-3 TRBD2 TGCGCCAGCAGCCAAGCCCCCCCGCGGGCGGGAGGGCCAAGAACCGGGGAGCTGTTTTTT CASSQAPPRAGGPRTGELFF
TRBJ1-5 NA TRBV28 NA TGTGCCAGCAGTCCCGGGGGTAGCGGGTATCAGCCCCAGCATTTT CASSPGGSGYQPQHF
TRBJ1-6 NA TRBV15 NA TGTGCCACCAGCACAGGAAATCACTCACCCCTCCACTTT CATSTGNHSPLHF
TRBJ2-2 NA TRBV4-2 NA TGTGCCAGCAGCCAAGGATCTATGGACACCGGGGAGCTGTTTTTT CASSQGSMDTGELFF
TRBJ1-2 NA TRBV28 NA TGTGCCAGCAGTTTATGGTCCCGTTTAGTGACAGCTCCGAACTATGGCTACACCTTC CASSLWSRLVTAPNYGYTF
TRBJ1-1 NA TRBV9 TRBD1 TGTGCCAGCAGCTTCCAGGGGGACACTGAAGCTTTCTTT CASSFQGDTEAFF
TRBJ1-5 NA TRBV6-6 NA TGTGCCAGTGTACAGCATAGCAATCAGCCCCAGCATTTT CASVQHSNQPQHF
TRBJ2-7 NA TRBV7-2 NA TGTGCCAGCGCGGCCAGGGTTTCCTACGAGCAGTACTTC CASAARVSYEQYF
TRBJ1-1 NA TRBV18 NA TGTGCCAGCTCACCATTTCCGGGGGAGACCACTGAAGCTTTCTTT CASSPFPGETTEAFF
TRBJ2-4 NA TRBV19 NA TGTGCCAGTAGTATACGGTCCGGGTCCAAAAACATTCAGTACTTC CASSIRSGSKNIQYF
TRBJ1-1 few TRBV28 NA TGTGCCAGCGGAGTGGGGGGAGCGAACACTGAAGCTTTCTTT CASGVGGANTEAFF
TRBJ2-2 once TRBV19 NA TGTGCCAGTAGTTTCACCCGGGACACCGGGGAGCTGTTTTTT CASSFTRDTGELFF
TRBJ1-1 few TRBV19 NA TGTGCCAGTAGTATAATGTTCTCTCGGAACACTGAAGCTTTCTTT CASSIMFSRNTEAFF